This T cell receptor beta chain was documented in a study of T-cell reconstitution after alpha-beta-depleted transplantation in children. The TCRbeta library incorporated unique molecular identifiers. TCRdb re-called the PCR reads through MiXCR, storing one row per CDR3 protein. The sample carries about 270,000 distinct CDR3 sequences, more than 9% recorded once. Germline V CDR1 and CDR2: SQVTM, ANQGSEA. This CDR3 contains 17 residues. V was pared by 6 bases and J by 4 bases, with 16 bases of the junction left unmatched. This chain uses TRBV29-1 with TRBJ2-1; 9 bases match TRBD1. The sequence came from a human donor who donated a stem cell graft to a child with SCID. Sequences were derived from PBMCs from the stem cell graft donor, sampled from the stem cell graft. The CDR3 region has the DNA TGCAGCGTGATTATGGGACAGGGACTCTTGCAATACAATGAGCAGTTCTTC. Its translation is CSVIMGQGLLQYNEQFF.